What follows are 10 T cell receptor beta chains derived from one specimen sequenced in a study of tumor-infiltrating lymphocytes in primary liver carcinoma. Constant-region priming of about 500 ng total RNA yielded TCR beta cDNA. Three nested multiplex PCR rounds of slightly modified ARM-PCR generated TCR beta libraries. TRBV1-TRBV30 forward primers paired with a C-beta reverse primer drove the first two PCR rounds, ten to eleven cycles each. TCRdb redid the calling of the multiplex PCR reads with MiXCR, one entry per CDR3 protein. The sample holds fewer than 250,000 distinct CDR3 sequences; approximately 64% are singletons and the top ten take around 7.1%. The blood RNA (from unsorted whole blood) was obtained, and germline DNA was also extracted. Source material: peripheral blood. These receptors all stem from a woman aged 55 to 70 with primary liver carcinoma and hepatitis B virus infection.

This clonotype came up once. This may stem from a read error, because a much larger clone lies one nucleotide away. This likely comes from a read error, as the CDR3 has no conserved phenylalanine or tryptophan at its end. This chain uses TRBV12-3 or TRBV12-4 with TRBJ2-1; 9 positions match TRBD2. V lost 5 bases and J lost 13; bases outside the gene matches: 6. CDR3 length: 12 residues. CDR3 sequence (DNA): TGTGCCAGCAGTCCTCTAGCGGGACGCCAGTTCTTA. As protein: CASSPLAGRQFL.

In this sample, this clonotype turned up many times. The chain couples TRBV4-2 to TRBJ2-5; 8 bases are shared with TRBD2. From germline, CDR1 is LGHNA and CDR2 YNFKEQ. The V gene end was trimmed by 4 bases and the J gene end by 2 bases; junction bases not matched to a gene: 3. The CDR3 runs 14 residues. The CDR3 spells CASSPSGGQETQYF. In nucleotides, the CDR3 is TGTGCCAGCAGCCCCAGCGGGGGACAAGAGACCCAGTACTTC.

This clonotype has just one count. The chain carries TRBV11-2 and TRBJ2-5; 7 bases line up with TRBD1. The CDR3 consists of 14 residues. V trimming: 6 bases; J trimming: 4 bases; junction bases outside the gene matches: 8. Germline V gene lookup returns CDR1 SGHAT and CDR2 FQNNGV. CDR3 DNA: TGTGCCAGCAGTCCGACAGGGCGGAGAGAGACCCAGTACTTC. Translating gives CASSPTGRRETQYF. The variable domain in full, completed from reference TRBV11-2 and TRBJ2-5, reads EAGVAQSPRYKIIEKRQSVAFWCNPISGHATLYWYQQILGQGPKLLIQFQNNGVVDDSQLPKDRFSAERLKGVDSTLKIQPAKLEDSAVYLCASSPTGRRETQYFGPGTRLLVL.

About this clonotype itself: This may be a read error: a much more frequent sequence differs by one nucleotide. The CDR3 loop is CASSEGLGGTEDFF. The CDR3 DNA reads TGTGCCAGCAGTGAAGGTCTGGGGGGCACTGAAGATTTCTTT. The rearrangement uses TRBV6-1 and TRBJ1-1, with D perhaps TRBD1 (6 bases). The CDR3 runs 14 residues. The germline V gene encodes CDR1 MNHNS and CDR2 SASEGT.

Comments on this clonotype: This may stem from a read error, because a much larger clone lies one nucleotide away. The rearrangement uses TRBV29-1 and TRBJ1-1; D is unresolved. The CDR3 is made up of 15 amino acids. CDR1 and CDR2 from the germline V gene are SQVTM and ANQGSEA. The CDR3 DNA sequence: TGCAGCGTTGAAGATACCGCCCGAAGGAACACTGAAGCTTCCTTT. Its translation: CSVEDTARRNTEASF.

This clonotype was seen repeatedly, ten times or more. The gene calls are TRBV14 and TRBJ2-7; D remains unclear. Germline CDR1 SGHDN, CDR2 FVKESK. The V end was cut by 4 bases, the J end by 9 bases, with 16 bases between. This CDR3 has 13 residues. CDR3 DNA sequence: TGTGCCAGCAGCCCAAAAAGTAGGGCACGGCAGTACTTC. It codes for CASSPKSRARQYF.

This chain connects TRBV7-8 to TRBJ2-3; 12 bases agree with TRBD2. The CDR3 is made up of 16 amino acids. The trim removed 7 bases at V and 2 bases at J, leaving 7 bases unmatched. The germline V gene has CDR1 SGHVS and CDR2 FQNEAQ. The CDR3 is CASKGTSGRSTDTQYF. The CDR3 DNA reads TGTGCCAGCAAGGGGACTAGCGGGCGTTCCACAGATACGCAGTATTTT.

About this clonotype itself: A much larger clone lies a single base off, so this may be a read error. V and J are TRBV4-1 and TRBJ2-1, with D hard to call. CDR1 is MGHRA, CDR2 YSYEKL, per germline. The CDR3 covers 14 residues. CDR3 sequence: CASSPVARPHEHFF. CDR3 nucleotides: TGCGCCAGCAGCCCCGTTGCCCGGCCCCATGAGCACTTCTTC.

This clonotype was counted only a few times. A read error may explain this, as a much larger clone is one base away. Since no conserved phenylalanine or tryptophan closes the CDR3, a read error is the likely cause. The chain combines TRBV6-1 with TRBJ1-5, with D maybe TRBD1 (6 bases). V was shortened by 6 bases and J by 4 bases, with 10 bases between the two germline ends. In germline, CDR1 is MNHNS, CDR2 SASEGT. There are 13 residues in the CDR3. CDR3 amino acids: CASRRQVNQPQHL. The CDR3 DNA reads TGTGCCAGCAGAAGACAGGTAAATCAGCCCCAGCATCTT.

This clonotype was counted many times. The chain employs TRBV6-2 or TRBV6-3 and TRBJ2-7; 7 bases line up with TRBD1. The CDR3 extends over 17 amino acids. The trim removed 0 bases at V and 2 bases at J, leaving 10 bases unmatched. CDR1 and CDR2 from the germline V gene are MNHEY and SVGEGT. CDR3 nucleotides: TGTGCCAGCAGTTACTCGAGTTTAGGGGGCCTCGCCTACGAGCAGTACTTC. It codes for CASSYSSLGGLAYEQYF.